This T cell receptor (beta chain) was recorded in a study of CD8+CD57+ T cells in acquired aplastic anemia. This clonotype was recorded many times. The V and J ends lost 4 bases and 6 bases respectively, with 18 bases between them. Germline CDR1 and CDR2: SQVTM and ANQGSEA. The CDR3 loop spans 14 amino acids. The sequenced patients had an expansion of CD8+CD57+ cells seen by flow cytometry. Genomic DNA provided the template from which TCR beta VDJ and CDR3 profiles were obtained. In TCRdb, the reads were re-called with MiXCR into one record per CDR3 protein. This sample yields around 430,000 distinct CDR3 sequences, of which around 30% are seen a single time; less than 0.85% belongs to the top ten.

Sequenced sample: sorted CD4+, CD8+, or CD8+CD57+ T cells (not recorded which) from PBMCs. The gene calls are TRBV29-1 and TRBJ1-1; D may be TRBD1 (5 bases). The clonotype comes from a human donor with aplastic anemia. CDR3 protein: CSVVGGRGRAEAFF. The CDR3, as DNA: TGCAGCGTTGTCGGTGGGAGGGGCAGGGCTGAAGCTTTCTTT.